Given below is one T cell receptor (beta chain) in context. Sequenced by immunoSEQ multiplex PCR; TCRdb stores in-frame clones only, minus some. The profile shows about 380,000 clones, roughly 85% of them singletons. These data come from a study of blood T cell repertoires in COVID-19. Looking at the study overall: Both acute and convalescent COVID-19 samples were obtained from the United States, Italy and Spain. PBMCs, B-cell-depleted T cells, or T cells provided the cDNA or gDNA that made up the material.

The V gene's germline CDR1 is SGHRS and CDR2 YFSETQ. The CDR3 loop spans 15 amino acids. Trimming took 3 bases from V and 10 from J; bases not matched to a gene: 9. The receptor was derived from a woman under 30 with acute or convalescent COVID-19. Sequencing used peripheral blood. The gene calls are TRBV5-1 and TRBJ1-6; TRBD1 aligns across 8 bases. The CDR3 bases are TGCGCCAGCAGCTCGGGACAGGTCGCTAGGTCACCCCTCCACTTT. Amino acid sequence: CASSSGQVARSPLHF.